The clone carrying this T cell receptor (beta chain) was counted a single time. Antigen: not known. The data were taken from a study of cytomegalovirus exposure and HLA in healthy donors. The PCR employed 60 Vbeta primers together with 13 Jbeta primers. TCRdb keeps only in-frame clones here, not all; method: immunoSEQ multiplex PCR. The repertoire holds about 35,000 clones, with approximately 76% as singletons. CDR3 length equals 15 residues. The V gene end was trimmed by 0 bases and the J gene end by 2 bases; junction bases not matched to a gene: 4. Germline V lookup: CDR1 SGHNT, CDR2 YENEEA. Study-level results: The classifier reportedly diagnosed cytomegalovirus status with high sensitivity and specificity. Sequences of the TCR beta chain were said to predict the HLA-A and HLA-B alleles of most subjects accurately. The study labeled under 200 TCR beta chains cytomegalovirus-associated.

The TCR was taken from a woman aged 25 to 39 in good health and CMV-seropositive. The chain combines TRBV11-3 with TRBJ2-7, with TRBD1 identical over 7 bases. The specimen was PBMCs. The CDR3 nucleotides read TGTGCCAGCAGCTTAGATAGGGGGCCCCCCTACGAGCAGTACTTC. Translation gives CASSLDRGPPYEQYF.